This is a list of T cell receptor beta chains from one sample in a study of T cell changes during pregnancy in multiple sclerosis. TCRdb's table, derived via immunoSEQ multiplex PCR, lists solely in-frame clones and lacks some. The sample lists approximately 65,000 clones, 85% to 95% occurring once. Sequencing used CD8+ T cells from peripheral blood mononuclear cells, obtained in the third trimester of pregnancy. These receptors were taken from a female donor in good health, enrolled as a control in a pregnancy study. CDR3s include the opening cysteine and the closing phenylalanine or tryptophan. A D gene is named only where the DNA matches it firmly. Size is omitted from some rows. Given values are once, few, many or a class for expanded clones.

clone_size: .; d_call: .; v_call: TRBV9; j_call: TRBJ2-7; cdr3_nt: TGTGCCAGCAGCGTAGGTGGCGGAGCCTACGAGCAGTACTTC; cdr3_aa: CASSVGGGAYEQYF
clone_size: .; d_call: .; v_call: TRBV4-1; j_call: TRBJ1-4; cdr3_nt: TGCGCCAGCAGCCATCCCTCTTCAGGGTTTAATGAAAAACTGTTTTTT; cdr3_aa: CASSHPSSGFNEKLFF
clone_size: once; d_call: .; v_call: TRBV10-3; j_call: TRBJ2-7; cdr3_nt: TGTGCCATCACCGTGGGAGCGGAGCAGTACTTC; cdr3_aa: CAITVGAEQYF
clone_size: .; d_call: TRBD1; v_call: TRBV18; j_call: TRBJ2-1; cdr3_nt: TGTGCCAGCTCCCAAGGACAGGGGCTCGATGAGCAGTTCTTC; cdr3_aa: CASSQGQGLDEQFF
clone_size: .; d_call: TRBD1; v_call: TRBV6-1; j_call: TRBJ1-1; cdr3_nt: TGTGCCAGCAGTGACGGCGGCCCGGGACAGACGAACACTGAAGCTTTCTTT; cdr3_aa: CASSDGGPGQTNTEAFF
clone_size: .; d_call: .; v_call: TRBV5-1; j_call: TRBJ2-3; cdr3_nt: TGCGCCAGCAGCTTAGTCGACAGATACACAGATACGCAGTATTTT; cdr3_aa: CASSLVDRYTDTQYF
clone_size: .; d_call: .; v_call: TRBV7-9; j_call: TRBJ2-5; cdr3_nt: TGTGCCAGCAGCTTAGCGCGGGAAGAGACCCAGTACTTC; cdr3_aa: CASSLAREETQYF
clone_size: .; d_call: .; v_call: TRBV6-5; j_call: TRBJ1-5; cdr3_nt: TGTGCCAGCAGTTACTCGGGCCCAGATAGCAATCAGCCCCAGCATTTT; cdr3_aa: CASSYSGPDSNQPQHF
clone_size: .; d_call: TRBD1; v_call: TRBV13; j_call: TRBJ1-1; cdr3_nt: TGTGCCAGCAGCTTAACTGGACAGGGCTCCACTGAAGCTTTCTTT; cdr3_aa: CASSLTGQGSTEAFF
clone_size: once; d_call: TRBD2; v_call: TRBV12-5; j_call: TRBJ2-5; cdr3_nt: TGTGCTAGTGGCCGGGGGGAAAGCGTGGGTGAGACCCAGTACTTC; cdr3_aa: CASGRGESVGETQYF
clone_size: .; d_call: TRBD2; v_call: TRBV4-2; j_call: TRBJ2-5; cdr3_nt: TGTGCCAGCAGCCAAGATTTGTTCGGGGGGGCCCAAGAGACCCAGTACTTC; cdr3_aa: CASSQDLFGGAQETQYF
clone_size: .; d_call: .; v_call: TRBV7-9; j_call: TRBJ1-1; cdr3_nt: TGTGCCAGCACCCTAAGAGAAATTGAAGCTTTCTTT; cdr3_aa: CASTLREIEAFF
clone_size: once; d_call: .; v_call: TRBV29-1; j_call: TRBJ1-1; cdr3_nt: TGCAGCGCAACTCCTCCCTCCGGTCTGAACACTGAAGCTTTCTTT; cdr3_aa: CSATPPSGLNTEAFF
clone_size: .; d_call: .; v_call: TRBV5-1; j_call: TRBJ1-4; cdr3_nt: TGCGCCAGCAGCTTGGACGGTTTTAATGAAAAACTGTTTTTT; cdr3_aa: CASSLDGFNEKLFF
clone_size: .; d_call: TRBD1; v_call: TRBV27; j_call: TRBJ1-2; cdr3_nt: TGTGCCAGCAGTCCAGGGGGACAGACCTATGGCTACACCTTC; cdr3_aa: CASSPGGQTYGYTF
clone_size: .; d_call: .; v_call: TRBV7-9; j_call: TRBJ2-7; cdr3_nt: TGTGCCAGCAGCTTAACCGGCGAGCAGTACTTC; cdr3_aa: CASSLTGEQYF
clone_size: .; d_call: .; v_call: TRBV6-5; j_call: TRBJ1-2; cdr3_nt: TGTGCCAGCAGCTCGGCCAGCGGGCTGGGCGGCTACACCTTC; cdr3_aa: CASSSASGLGGYTF
clone_size: .; d_call: .; v_call: TRBV5-1; j_call: TRBJ1-2; cdr3_nt: TGCGCCAGCACCCTTACCGGCGGCGCCGGGGTCGACTATGGCTACACCTTC; cdr3_aa: CASTLTGGAGVDYGYTF
clone_size: .; d_call: TRBD1; v_call: TRBV27; j_call: TRBJ1-2; cdr3_nt: TGTGCCAGCAGTACCACCGGGACAGGGGCCTATGGCTACACCTTC; cdr3_aa: CASSTTGTGAYGYTF
clone_size: once; d_call: TRBD2; v_call: TRBV2; j_call: TRBJ2-1; cdr3_nt: TGTGCCAGCTTCGGACTAGCGACCTCCTACAATGAGCAGTTCTTC; cdr3_aa: CASFGLATSYNEQFF
clone_size: .; d_call: .; v_call: TRBV27; j_call: TRBJ2-2; cdr3_nt: TGTGCCAGCGGCTGGGGCCCCGGGGAGCTGTTTTTT; cdr3_aa: CASGWGPGELFF
clone_size: .; d_call: TRBD1; v_call: TRBV27; j_call: TRBJ1-4; cdr3_nt: TGTGCCAGCAGTACAGCCGGGACAGGGTTTGAAAAACTGTTTTTT; cdr3_aa: CASSTAGTGFEKLFF
clone_size: .; d_call: .; v_call: TRBV27; j_call: TRBJ2-3; cdr3_nt: TGTGCCAGCAGCTACAGGGATACAGATACGCAGTATTTT; cdr3_aa: CASSYRDTDTQYF